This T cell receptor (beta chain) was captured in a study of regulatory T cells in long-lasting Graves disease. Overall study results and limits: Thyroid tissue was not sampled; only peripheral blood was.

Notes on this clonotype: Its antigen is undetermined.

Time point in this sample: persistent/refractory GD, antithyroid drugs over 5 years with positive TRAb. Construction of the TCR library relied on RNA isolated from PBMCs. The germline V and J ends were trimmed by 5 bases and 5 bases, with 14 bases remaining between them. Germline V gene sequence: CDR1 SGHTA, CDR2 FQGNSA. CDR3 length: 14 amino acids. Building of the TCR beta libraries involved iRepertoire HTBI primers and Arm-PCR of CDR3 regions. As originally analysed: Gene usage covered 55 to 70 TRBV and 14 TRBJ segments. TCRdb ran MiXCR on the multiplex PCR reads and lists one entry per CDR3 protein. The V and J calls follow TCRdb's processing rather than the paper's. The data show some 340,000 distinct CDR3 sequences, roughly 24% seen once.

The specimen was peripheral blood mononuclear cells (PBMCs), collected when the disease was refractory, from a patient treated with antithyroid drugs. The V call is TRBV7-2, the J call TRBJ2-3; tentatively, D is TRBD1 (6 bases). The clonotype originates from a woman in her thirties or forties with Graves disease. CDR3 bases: TGTGCCAGCAGCCCAGCCCAGGGGAGAGATACGCAGTATTTT. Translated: CASSPAQGRDTQYF.